This TCR beta chain was observed in a study of blood T cell repertoires in COVID-19. TCRdb's copy holds only in-frame clones and misses some; the assay was immunoSEQ multiplex PCR. Among a few hundred thousand clones listed, around 89% were seen once. Trimming took off 5 bases at V and 5 bases at J, with 15 bases between the two ends. The CDR3 runs 14 residues. CDR1 and CDR2 (germline): SEHNR, FQNEAQ (reference sequence). Exposed enrollees had met someone with a PCR-confirmed or clinician-diagnosed COVID-19 case at some point within the 2 weeks before study entry. The sequence came from a young man who had been exposed to COVID-19. The sequenced sample was PBMCs or T cells enriched from blood (not recorded which). The chain couples TRBV7-9 to TRBJ2-5, with D unclear. The CDR3 sequence is CASSRSIVSETQYF. The CDR3 DNA follows: TGTGCCAGCAGCCGGTCCATAGTTTCGGAGACCCAGTACTTC.